This T cell receptor beta chain was recovered during a study of siplizumab effects on memory and regulatory T cells. In regard to this clone: Its antigen is unidentified.

Coculturing of the mixed lymphocyte reaction cells was performed at 37°C for around 6 days. The repertoire was sequenced with immunoSEQ multiplex PCR; TCRdb's copy has only in-frame clones and lacks some. The sample lists about 10,000 clones, under 55% occurring once. The CDR3 is made up of 14 amino acids. V lost 2 bases, J lost 2 bases, and 7 bases lay in between. Germline V lookup: CDR1 MNHEY, CDR2 SVGAGI. The chain carries TRBV6-5 and TRBJ1-3, with D possibly being TRBD1 (6 bases). The sequenced material came from CFSE-low (dividing) CD8+ T cells sorted from an allogeneic mixed lymphocyte reaction. This receptor was identified in a human donor in good health; the cells came from an allogeneic mixed lymphocyte reaction. CDR3 nucleotides: TGTGCCAGCAGTTACGAGGGGGCTGGAAACACCATATATTTT. Translation: CASSYEGAGNTIYF.